A single sample gave rise to the 21 T cell receptor beta chains below, sequenced in a study of blood T cell repertoires in COVID-19 (dated by TCRdb to 2018 to 2020). Library preparation was by the immunoSEQ multiplex PCR assay. TCRdb mirrors the immuneACCESS table, restricted to in-frame sequences. Some clones are absent from its copies; in checked studies, under half trace to an unresolved V gene, and the reason for the others is unknown. Within this sample are some 56,000 clones, with approximately 80% of them counted one time only. The ten most abundant clones make up around 13% of the sample. The sample comprised peripheral blood. These receptor sequences come from a woman aged 80 or older with acute or convalescent COVID-19.

This clone came up a few times. The chain couples TRBV7-8 to TRBJ1-1; D possibly corresponds to TRBD1 (6 bases). Germline CDR1 SGHVS, CDR2 FQNEAQ. This CDR3 spans 13 amino acids. Trimming left V 7 bases short and J 4 bases short, with 13 bases between. CDR3 residues: CASNPGGPTEAFF. The CDR3, as DNA: TGTGCCAGCAACCCGGGGGGCCCCACTGAAGCTTTCTTT.

The gene calls are TRBV15 and TRBJ2-7, with 8 nucleotides matching TRBD1. The germline V gene has CDR1 LNHNV and CDR2 YYDKDF (reference sequence). J gave up 2 bases and V 4 bases, and 4 bases lay outside the gene matches. The CDR3 runs to 14 residues. The CDR3 nucleotides are TGTGCCACCAGCAAAGGGACAGGCCCCTACGAGCAGTACTTC. Its translation: CATSKGTGPYEQYF.

J is TRBJ2-3 and V is TRBV6-5; 8 bases map to TRBD2. CDR3 length: 15 residues. The germline gives CDR1 MNHEY, CDR2 SVGAGI. With V trimmed by 3 bases and J by 8 bases, 10 bases remained unmatched. The CDR3, as DNA: TGTGCCAGCAGTTATTCCTCCGGGGGGGGAGGTACGCAGTATTTT. Its translation is CASSYSSGGGGTQYF.

The chain carries TRBV7-2 and TRBJ2-5, with 12 bases fitting TRBD2. Trimming at V came to 4 bases and at J to 4 bases, leaving 7 bases not matched to a gene. Germline lookup yields CDR1 SGHTA and CDR2 FQGNSA. The CDR3 is 16 amino acids. CDR3 DNA: TGTGCCAGCAGCTCGACTAGCGGGGGCGGGGGAGAGACCCAGTACTTC. Amino acids: CASSSTSGGGGETQYF. Full variable domain (rest looked up from reference TRBV7-2 and TRBJ2-5): GAGVSQSPSNKVTEKGKDVELRCDPISGHTALYWYRQSLGQGLEFLIYFQGNSAPDKSGLPSDRFSAERTGGSVSTLTIQRTQQEDSAVYLCASSSTSGGGGETQYFGPGTRLLVL.

The genes are TRBV6-6 and TRBJ1-5; D unresolved. Per germline, CDR1 MNHNY and CDR2 SVGAGI (reference sequence). This CDR3 has 16 residues. V lost 6 bases to trimming and J lost 1 base, with 16 bases between them. The CDR3 spells CASSHTVGSSNQPQHF. The CDR3 nucleotides read TGTGCCAGCAGCCATACGGTCGGGAGCAGCAATCAGCCCCAGCATTTT.

In its sample, this clone was seen once. The rearrangement links TRBV2 to TRBJ1-1; D is uncertain. V lost 6 bases and J lost 4, with 15 bases in between. The CDR3 spans 14 residues. Germline values: CDR1 SNHLY, CDR2 FYNNEI. DNA of the CDR3: TGTGCCAGCAGGGATGATTTTCCGGGCACTGAAGCTTTCTTT. Translation gives CASRDDFPGTEAFF.

V usage is TRBV5-1 and J usage is TRBJ1-2, with D unresolved. Trimming pared 0 bases from V and 8 bases from J, leaving 14 bases between. Germline V gene sequence: CDR1 SGHRS, CDR2 YFSETQ. The CDR3 has 14 residues. Here the CDR3 DNA reads TGCGCCAGCAGCTTGGCGTCCGGTCGGGGAGGCTACACCTTC. It yields the protein CASSLASGRGGYTF.

This chain joins TRBV5-6 and TRBJ2-5, with D possibly being TRBD2 (5 bases). CDR3 length: 15 amino acids. Germline V gene sequence: CDR1 SGHDT, CDR2 YYEEEE. The V gene lost 3 bases and the J gene lost 5 bases, with 17 bases spanning the gap. CDR3 sequence: CASSWDQAGRETQYF. The CDR3 bases are TGTGCCAGCAGCTGGGATCAGGCGGGTAGGGAGACCCAGTACTTC.

The V call is TRBV7-3, the J call TRBJ2-1; D is possibly TRBD2 (5 bases). This CDR3 has 14 residues. Germline loops: CDR1 SGHTA, CDR2 FQGTGA. Trimming removed 5 bases from V and 9 bases from J, with 17 bases in between. CDR3 sequence reads: CASSPTLAGGEQFF. CDR3 in DNA: TGTGCCAGCAGCCCGACACTTGCGGGCGGTGAGCAGTTCTTC.

This sequence joins TRBV4-1 and TRBJ1-5; TRBD1 matches 12 bases. Germline loops: CDR1 MGHRA, CDR2 YSYEKL. V shed 4 bases and J 5 bases; nucleotides not matched to a gene: 12. CDR3 length: 18 residues. This CDR3 is CASSPFGTGGIPDQPQHF. CDR3 sequence (DNA): TGCGCCAGCAGCCCTTTCGGGACAGGGGGCATACCTGATCAGCCCCAGCATTTT.

The CDR3 is CASSEYSGGELFF. In DNA form, the CDR3 reads TGTGCCAGCAGTGAATATAGTGGCGGGGAGCTGTTTTTT. The J gene is TRBJ2-2, the V gene TRBV25-1; D not resolved. Germline V CDR1 and CDR2: MGHDK, SYGVNS. This CDR3 region has 13 residues. V was shortened by 0 bases and J by 7 bases, with 6 bases between the two germline ends.

This CDR3 reads CASSFWAGNEKLFF. Written as DNA, the CDR3 is TGCGCCAGCAGCTTCTGGGCGGGTAATGAAAAACTGTTTTTT. The chain employs TRBV5-1 and TRBJ1-4; D is unclear. V was cut by 2 bases and J by 4 bases, with 9 bases left in between. There are 14 residues in the CDR3. The germline gives CDR1 SGHRS, CDR2 YFSETQ.

The V gene is TRBV3-1 (or the pseudogene TRBV3-2), the J gene TRBJ2-1, with 9 bases aligning to TRBD2. After removal of 5 bases from V and 8 bases from J, the junction contained 4 bases not matched to a gene. The germline V gene has CDR1 LGHDT and CDR2 YNNKEL (reference sequence). The CDR3 is made up of 13 amino acids. The CDR3 loop is CASSEGLAYEQFF. CDR3 nucleotide sequence: TGTGCCAGCAGCGAGGGACTAGCATATGAGCAGTTCTTC.

The CDR3 coding sequence is TGTGCCAGCAGCGTAGGGACAGCGAATGAAAAACTGTTTTTT. This translates into CASSVGTANEKLFF. V usage is TRBV9 and J usage is TRBJ1-4; weak D call: TRBD1 (6 bases). In germline, CDR1 is SGDLS, CDR2 YYNGEE. The CDR3 extends over 14 amino acids. Trimming removed 0 bases from V and 5 bases from J, with 8 bases in between.

The V call is TRBV5-1, the J call TRBJ1-1, with 10 positions matching TRBD1. J gave up 11 bases and V 4 bases, and 2 bases lay outside the gene matches. Germline lookup yields CDR1 SGHRS and CDR2 YFSETQ. The CDR3 has 11 amino acids. This CDR3 reads CASSPGQGAFF. CDR3 nucleotide sequence: TGCGCCAGCAGCCCGGGACAGGGGGCTTTCTTT.

The chain couples TRBV7-8 to TRBJ2-5, with D unclear. This CDR3 comprises 15 residues. The germline V and J ends were trimmed by 3 bases and 2 bases, with 13 bases remaining between them. Germline V gives CDR1 SGHVS, CDR2 FQNEAQ. As DNA, the CDR3 is TGTGCCAGCAGCTTTCATCTCTTCACTCAAGAGACCCAGTACTTC. Its translation is CASSFHLFTQETQYF.

The chain employs TRBV2 and TRBJ2-5, with 9 nucleotides matching TRBD2. Unmatched junction bases numbered 6, after V lost 8 bases and J lost 5 bases. CDR3 length: 13 residues. In germline, CDR1 is SNHLY, CDR2 FYNNEI. CDR3 region: CASAGLAGETQYF. Written as DNA, the CDR3 is TGTGCCAGCGCGGGACTAGCTGGCGAGACCCAGTACTTC.

The genes are TRBV7-9 and TRBJ1-2; the D gene is possibly TRBD1 (6 bases). CDR3 length: 14 residues. The germline V and J ends were trimmed by 1 base and 7 bases, with 13 bases remaining between them. Germline CDR1 reads SEHNR; CDR2 reads FQNEAQ (reference sequence). CDR3 amino acids: CASSLEQGFGGYTF. In DNA form, the CDR3 reads TGTGCCAGCAGCTTAGAGCAGGGGTTCGGTGGCTACACCTTC.

This chain joins TRBV11-2 and TRBJ2-7; 7 bases agree with TRBD2. This CDR3 has 15 residues. Unmatched junction bases numbered 10, after V lost 5 bases and J lost 3 bases. Germline lookup yields CDR1 SGHAT and CDR2 FQNNGV. CDR3: CASSLGLAEIYEQYF. Here the CDR3 DNA reads TGTGCCAGCAGCCTGGGTCTAGCGGAGATCTACGAGCAGTACTTC.

This chain joins TRBV6-1 and TRBJ2-5; D is possibly TRBD1 (6 bases). The CDR3 covers 18 residues. V was clipped by 0 bases and J by 5 bases, with 22 bases between them. Germline values: CDR1 MNHNS, CDR2 SASEGT. CDR3 amino acids: CASSEALQEAGVVETQYF. CDR3 nucleotide sequence: TGTGCCAGCAGTGAAGCACTCCAAGAAGCAGGGGTGGTCGAGACCCAGTACTTC.

J is TRBJ1-1 and V is TRBV29-1, with D possibly being TRBD1 (6 bases). CDR3 length equals 12 residues. Between the trimmed V and J ends, which lost 7 bases and 1 base, there was a span of 10 bases. In germline, CDR1 is SQVTM, CDR2 ANQGSEA. CDR3 loop: CSAGQTNTEAFF. CDR3 coding DNA: TGCAGCGCCGGACAGACGAACACTGAAGCTTTCTTT.